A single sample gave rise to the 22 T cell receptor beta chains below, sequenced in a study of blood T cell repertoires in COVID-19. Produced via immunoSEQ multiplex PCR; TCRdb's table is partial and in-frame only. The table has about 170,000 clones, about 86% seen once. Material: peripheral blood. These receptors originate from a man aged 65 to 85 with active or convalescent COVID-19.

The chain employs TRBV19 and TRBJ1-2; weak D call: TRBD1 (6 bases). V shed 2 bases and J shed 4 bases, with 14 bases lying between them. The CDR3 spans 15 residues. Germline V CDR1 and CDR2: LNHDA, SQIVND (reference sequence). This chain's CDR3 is CASSIRGGLGYGYTF. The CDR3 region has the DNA TGTGCCAGTAGTATACGGGGGGGGCTCGGCTATGGCTACACCTTC.

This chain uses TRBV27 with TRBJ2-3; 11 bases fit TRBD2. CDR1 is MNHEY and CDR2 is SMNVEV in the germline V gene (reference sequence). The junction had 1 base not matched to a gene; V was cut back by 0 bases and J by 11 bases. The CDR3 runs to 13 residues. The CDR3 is CASSLSGTSGQYF. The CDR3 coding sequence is TGTGCCAGCAGTTTATCGGGGACTAGCGGGCAGTATTTT.

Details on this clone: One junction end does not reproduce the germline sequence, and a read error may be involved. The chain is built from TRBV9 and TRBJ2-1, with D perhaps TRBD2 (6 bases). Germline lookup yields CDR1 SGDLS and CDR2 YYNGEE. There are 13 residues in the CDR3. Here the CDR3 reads CASTRDSHNEQFF. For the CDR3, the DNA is TGTGCCAGCACCCGGGACTCCCACAATGAGCAGTTCTTC. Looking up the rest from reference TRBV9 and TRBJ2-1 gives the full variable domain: DSGVTQTPKHLITATGQRVTLRCSPRSGDLSVYWYQQSLDQGLQFLIQYYNGEERAKGNILERFSAQQFPDLHSELNLSSLELGDSALYFCASTRDSHNEQFFGPGTRLTVL.

CDR3 nucleotide sequence: TGTGCCAGCACCCCCACTTTTATGGGGGCGTACTATGGCTACACCTTC. Its protein is CASTPTFMGAYYGYTF. This chain links TRBV28 with TRBJ1-2, with D perhaps TRBD1 (6 bases). Germline values: CDR1 MDHEN, CDR2 SYDVKM. Trimming stripped 7 bases from V and 3 bases from J, with 21 bases between. The CDR3 extends over 16 amino acids.

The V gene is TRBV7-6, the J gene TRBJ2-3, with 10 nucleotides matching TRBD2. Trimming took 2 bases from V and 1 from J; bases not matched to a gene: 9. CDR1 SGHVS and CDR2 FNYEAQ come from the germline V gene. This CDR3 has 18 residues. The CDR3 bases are TGTGCCAGCAGCTTACTACTAGGAGCGGGAGGGGGCACAGATACGCAGTATTTT. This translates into CASSLLLGAGGGTDTQYF.

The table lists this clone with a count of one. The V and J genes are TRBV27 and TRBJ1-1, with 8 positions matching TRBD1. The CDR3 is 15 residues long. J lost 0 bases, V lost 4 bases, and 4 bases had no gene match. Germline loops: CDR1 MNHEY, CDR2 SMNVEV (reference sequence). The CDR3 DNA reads TGTGCCAGCAGTTCCTCGGACAGGGTGAACACTGAAGCTTTCTTT. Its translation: CASSSSDRVNTEAFF.

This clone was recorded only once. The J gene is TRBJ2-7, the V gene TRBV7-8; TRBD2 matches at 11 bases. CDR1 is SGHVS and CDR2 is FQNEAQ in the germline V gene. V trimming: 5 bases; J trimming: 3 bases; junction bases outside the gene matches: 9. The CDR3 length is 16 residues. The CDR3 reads CASSRPRLAGYYEQYF. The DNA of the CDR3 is TGTGCCAGCAGCCGCCCCCGACTAGCGGGATACTACGAGCAGTACTTC. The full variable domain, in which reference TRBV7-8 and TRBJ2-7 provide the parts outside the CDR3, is GAGVSQSPRYKVAKRGQDVALRCDPISGHVSLFWYQQALGQGPEFLTYFQNEAQLDKSGLPSDRFFAERPEGSVSTLKIQRTQQEDSAVYLCASSRPRLAGYYEQYFGPGTRLTVT.

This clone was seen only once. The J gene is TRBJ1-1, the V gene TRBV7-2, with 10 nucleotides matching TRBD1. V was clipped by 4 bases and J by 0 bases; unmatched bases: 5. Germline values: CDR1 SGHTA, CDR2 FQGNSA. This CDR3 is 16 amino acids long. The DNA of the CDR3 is TGTGCCAGCAGCTCGACAGGGGGCCTGTTGAACACTGAAGCTTTCTTT. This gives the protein CASSSTGGLLNTEAFF.

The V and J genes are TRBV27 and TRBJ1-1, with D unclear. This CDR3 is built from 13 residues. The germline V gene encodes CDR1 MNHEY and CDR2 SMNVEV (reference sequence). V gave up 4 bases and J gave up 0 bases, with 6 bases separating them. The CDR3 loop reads CASSSRVNTEAFF. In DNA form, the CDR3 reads TGTGCCAGCAGTTCACGGGTGAACACTGAAGCTTTCTTT.

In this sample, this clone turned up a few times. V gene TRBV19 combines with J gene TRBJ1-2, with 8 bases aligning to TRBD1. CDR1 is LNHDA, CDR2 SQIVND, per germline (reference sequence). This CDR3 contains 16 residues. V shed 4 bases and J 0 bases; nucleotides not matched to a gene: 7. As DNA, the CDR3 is TGTGCCAGTAGTAGGCCTGGGACAGGTACTAACTATGGCTACACCTTC. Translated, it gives CASSRPGTGTNYGYTF. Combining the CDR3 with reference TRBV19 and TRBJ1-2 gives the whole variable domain DGGITQSPKYLFRKEGQNVTLSCEQNLNHDAMYWYRQDPGQGLRLIYYSQIVNDFQKGDIAEGYSVSREKKESFPLTVTSAQKNPTAFYLCASSRPGTGTNYGYTFGSGTRLTVV.

The CDR3 DNA sequence: TGTGCCAGCTCACAACAGGCAGCAGTTAGCAATCAGCCCCAGCATTTT. Translated: CASSQQAAVSNQPQHF. The gene calls are TRBV18 and TRBJ1-5; weak D call: TRBD1 (5 bases). Germline V gene data show CDR1 as KGHSH and CDR2 as LQKENI. V was cut by 4 bases and J by 0 bases, with 13 bases left in between. The CDR3 spans 16 residues.

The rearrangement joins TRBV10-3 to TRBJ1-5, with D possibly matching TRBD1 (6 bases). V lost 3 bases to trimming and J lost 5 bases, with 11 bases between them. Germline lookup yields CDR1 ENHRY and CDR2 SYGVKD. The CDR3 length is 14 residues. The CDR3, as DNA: TGTGCCATCAGTGAACAGGGAGGGGATCAGCCCCAGCATTTT. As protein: CAISEQGGDQPQHF.

CDR3 bases: TGTGCCAGCAGTGAAATTGGACATACGAACACCGGGGAGCTGTTTTTT. As protein: CASSEIGHTNTGELFF. This chain connects TRBV2 to TRBJ2-2; D might be TRBD1 (5 bases). V was trimmed by 2 bases and J by 0 bases, leaving 10 bases between them. Germline V CDR1 and CDR2: SNHLY, FYNNEI. The CDR3 spans 16 residues.

The CDR3 region is CASSRPVAGGDNEQFF. The CDR3 DNA reads TGTGCCAGCAGCCGACCGGTGGCGGGAGGGGACAATGAGCAGTTCTTC. The chain employs TRBV9 and TRBJ2-1; TRBD2 matches 9 bases. The CDR3 has 16 amino acids. Trimming at V came to 4 bases and at J to 5 bases, leaving 10 bases not matched to a gene. Per the germline V gene, CDR1 is SGDLS and CDR2 is YYNGEE.

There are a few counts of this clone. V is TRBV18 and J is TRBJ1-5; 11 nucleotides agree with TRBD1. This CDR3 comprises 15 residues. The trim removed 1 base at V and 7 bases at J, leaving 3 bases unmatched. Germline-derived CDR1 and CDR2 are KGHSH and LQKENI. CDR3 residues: CASSPQGQGGQPQHF. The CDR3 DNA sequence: TGTGCCAGCTCACCACAGGGACAGGGGGGCCAGCCCCAGCATTTT.

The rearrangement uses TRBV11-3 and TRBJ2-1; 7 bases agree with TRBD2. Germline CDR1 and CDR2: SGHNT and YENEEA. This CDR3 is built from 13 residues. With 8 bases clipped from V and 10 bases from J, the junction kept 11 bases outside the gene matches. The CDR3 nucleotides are TGTGCCAGCCAAGCGGGGCCCGGCAGGGAGCAGTTCTTC. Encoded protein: CASQAGPGREQFF. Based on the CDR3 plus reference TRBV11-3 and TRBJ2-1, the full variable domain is EAGVVQSPRYKIIEKKQPVAFWCNPISGHNTLYWYLQNLGQGPELLIRYENEEAVDDSQLPKDRFSAERLKGVDSTLKIQPAELGDSAVYLCASQAGPGREQFFGPGTRLTVL.

The CDR3 here is CASSRTYGTGGRGQETQYF. DNA of the CDR3: TGTGCCAGCAGCAGAACTTACGGGACAGGGGGAAGGGGACAAGAGACCCAGTACTTC. The gene calls are TRBV7-8 and TRBJ2-5; 11 positions match TRBD1. The CDR3 covers 19 residues. Trimming took 5 bases from V and 2 from J; bases not matched to a gene: 16. CDR1 is SGHVS and CDR2 is FQNEAQ in the germline V gene.

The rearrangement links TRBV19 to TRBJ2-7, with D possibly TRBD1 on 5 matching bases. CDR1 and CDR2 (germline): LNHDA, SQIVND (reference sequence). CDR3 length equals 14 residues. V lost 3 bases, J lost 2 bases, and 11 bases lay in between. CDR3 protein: CASSIRREPYEQYF. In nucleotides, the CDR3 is TGTGCCAGTAGTATTCGCAGGGAACCCTACGAGCAGTACTTC.

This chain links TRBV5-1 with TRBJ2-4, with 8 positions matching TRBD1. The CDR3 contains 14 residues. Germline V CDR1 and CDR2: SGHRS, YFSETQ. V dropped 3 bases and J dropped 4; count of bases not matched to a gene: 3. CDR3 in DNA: TGCGCCAGCAGCTCAAGGACAGGGAAAAACATTCAGTACTTC. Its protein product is CASSSRTGKNIQYF.

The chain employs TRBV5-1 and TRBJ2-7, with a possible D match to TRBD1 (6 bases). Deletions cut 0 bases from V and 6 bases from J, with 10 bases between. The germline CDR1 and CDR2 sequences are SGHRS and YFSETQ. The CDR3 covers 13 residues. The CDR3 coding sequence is TGCGCCAGCAGCTTGGCACAGGGTGGCGAGCAGTACTTC. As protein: CASSLAQGGEQYF.

The CDR3 DNA is TGTGCCAGCGGCCCCAATGAGCAGTTCTTC. This codes for CASGPNEQFF. The chain is built from TRBV28 and TRBJ2-1; no definite D call. The V end lost 8 bases, the J end lost 6 bases, and 5 bases lay between the germline ends. Germline V gives CDR1 MDHEN, CDR2 SYDVKM. The CDR3 length is 10 residues.

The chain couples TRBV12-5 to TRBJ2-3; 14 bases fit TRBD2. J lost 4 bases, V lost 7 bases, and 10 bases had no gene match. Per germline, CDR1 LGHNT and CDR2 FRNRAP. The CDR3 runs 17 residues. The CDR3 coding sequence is TGTGCTAGTGCCCAAAGCCCGACTAGCGGGAGGGCAGATACGCAGTATTTT. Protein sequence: CASAQSPTSGRADTQYF.